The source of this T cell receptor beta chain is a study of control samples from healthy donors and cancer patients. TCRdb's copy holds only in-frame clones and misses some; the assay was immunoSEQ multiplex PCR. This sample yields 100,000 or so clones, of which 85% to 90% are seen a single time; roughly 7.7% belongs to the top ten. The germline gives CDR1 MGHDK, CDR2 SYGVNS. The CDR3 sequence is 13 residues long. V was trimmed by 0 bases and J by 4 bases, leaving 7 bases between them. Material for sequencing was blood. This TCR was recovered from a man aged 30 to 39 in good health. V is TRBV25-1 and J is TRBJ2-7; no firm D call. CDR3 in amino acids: CASSEYGKYEQYF. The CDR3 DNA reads TGTGCCAGCAGTGAATATGGTAAATACGAGCAGTACTTC.